The next 10 T cell receptor beta chains were all read from a single sample in a study of regulatory T cells in long-lasting Graves disease (dated by TCRdb to about 2021). The library was prepared using multiplex PCR. Instrument on record: Illumina HiSeq 4000. iRepertoire HTBI primers and Arm-PCR amplification of CDR3 regions were used to construct TCR beta libraries. TCRdb trimmed public reads at Q25 via fastp, called clones via MiXCR and kept in-frame beta chains. Under each unique CDR3 protein, matching rows form one entry showing the most common genes and DNA. Recorded for this sample are some 280,000 distinct CDR3 sequences; 20% to 25% of them occurred a single time. Approximately 53% of the sample goes to the ten largest clones. According to the study, the label for this sample's time point signals: persistent/refractory GD, antithyroid drugs over 5 years with positive TRAb. For both TCR sequencing and RNA sequencing, RNA was extracted from PBMCs in TRIzol.

Sequences were derived from peripheral blood mononuclear cells (PBMCs), sampled when the disease was refractory, from a patient treated with antithyroid drugs. These receptors were obtained from a female donor with Graves disease.

This clonotype was seen a few times. The chain has TRBV6-2 or TRBV6-3 and TRBJ2-2; TRBD1 is a possible D gene (5 bases). This CDR3 spans 16 amino acids. Per the germline V gene, CDR1 is MNHEY and CDR2 is SVGEGT. V was trimmed by 0 bases and J by 6 bases, leaving 14 bases between them. CDR3 loop: CASSYSSRVGPGELFF. DNA for the CDR3: TGTGCCAGCAGTTACTCGAGCAGGGTAGGGCCCGGGGAGCTGTTTTTT.

This clonotype was counted ten times or more. The chain links TRBV12-3 or TRBV12-4 to TRBJ1-2, with D unclear. V was pared by 6 bases and J by 8 bases, with 13 bases between. CDR3 length: 12 amino acids. This CDR3 is CASSPVGLGYTF. The CDR3 bases are TGTGCCAGCAGCCCGGTAGGGTTAGGCTACACCTTC.

This clonotype was found many times. The gene calls are TRBV11-2 and TRBJ1-1; D not resolved. Looked up from germline, CDR1 is SGHAT and CDR2 is FQNNGV. The CDR3 is 14 residues long. V was shortened by 1 base and J by 6 bases, with 12 bases between the two germline ends. The CDR3 loop is CASSLVRSGSEAFF. The CDR3 bases are TGTGCCAGCAGCTTAGTCAGATCGGGTTCTGAAGCTTTCTTT.

The table lists this clonotype with a few counts. This chain links TRBV28 with TRBJ2-5; possibly TRBD1 or TRBD2 for D (5 bases each). This CDR3 has 14 amino acids. Germline CDR1 reads MDHEN; CDR2 reads SYDVKM. Trimming left V 6 bases short and J 4 bases short, with 15 bases between. CDR3 DNA: TGTGCCAGCAGCCGGGGCCTTCGGGCAGAGACCCAGTACTTC. This sequence encodes CASSRGLRAETQYF. The full variable domain, in which reference TRBV28 and TRBJ2-5 provide the parts outside the CDR3, is DVKVTQSSRYLVKRTGEKVFLECVQDMDHENMFWYRQDPGLGLRLIYFSYDVKMKEKGDIPEGYSVSREKKERFSLILESASTNQTSMYLCASSRGLRAETQYFGPGTRLLVL.

V gene TRBV6-5 combines with J gene TRBJ1-2, with a weak D call TRBD1 (5 bases). Trimming left V 2 bases short and J 4 bases short, with 17 bases between. CDR1 and CDR2 (germline): MNHEY, SVGAGI. The CDR3 consists of 16 residues. CDR3 region: CASSYGGTREVYGYTF. The CDR3, as DNA: TGTGCCAGCAGTTACGGTGGGACTAGGGAAGTCTATGGCTACACCTTC.

This clonotype was counted ten times or more. Written as DNA, the CDR3 is TGTGCCAGCACCCCGGGTCGGGGTACCAGCGAGCAGTACTTC. Translating it yields CASTPGRGTSEQYF. The gene calls are TRBV28 and TRBJ2-7; tentatively, D is TRBD2 (5 bases). Trimming shortened V by 7 bases and J by 6 bases, and 19 bases separated the two germline ends. This CDR3 has 14 residues. Germline CDR1 and CDR2: MDHEN and SYDVKM.

This clonotype was counted between two and nine times. This chain connects TRBV28 to TRBJ1-2; 11 bases map to TRBD1. The CDR3 runs to 14 residues. V gave up 6 bases and J gave up 6 bases; unmatched junction bases: 6. Germline values: CDR1 MDHEN, CDR2 SYDVKM. The DNA for the CDR3 is TGTGCCAGCAGGGCCCGGACAGGGGGCGATGGCTACACCTTC. As protein: CASRARTGGDGYTF.

This clonotype has only a few counts. V gene TRBV20-1 combines with J gene TRBJ2-5; tentatively, D is TRBD1 (6 bases). The CDR3 contains 16 residues. Germline V CDR1 and CDR2: DFQATT, SNEGSKA (reference sequence). Trimming removed 3 bases at V and 4 bases at J, with 21 bases between. The CDR3 loop reads CSARAYRTASPETQYF. The CDR3 DNA reads TGCAGTGCTAGGGCCTACCGGACAGCCAGCCCAGAGACCCAGTACTTC.

In this sample, this clonotype turned up a few times. The rearrangement links TRBV10-3 to TRBJ1-5; D may be TRBD1 (5 bases). V gave up 10 bases and J gave up 5 bases, with 15 bases separating them. The CDR3 loop spans 13 amino acids. CDR1 is ENHRY, CDR2 SYGVKD, per germline. CDR3 in DNA: TGTGCCACACTATCAGGGTTCGATCAGCCCCAGCATTTT. Amino acids: CATLSGFDQPQHF.

The chain links TRBV29-1 to TRBJ2-7; possibly TRBD2 for D (5 bases). The germline V and J ends were trimmed by 5 bases and 0 bases, with 20 bases remaining between them. CDR3 length equals 16 residues. Germline CDR1 reads SQVTM; CDR2 reads ANQGSEA. The CDR3 DNA is TGCAGCGTTCGCGGAGGACCATTTACGTTCTCCTACGAGCAGTACTTC. Protein product: CSVRGGPFTFSYEQYF.